These T cell receptor beta chains were read from a single sample in a study of cytomegalovirus exposure and HLA in healthy donors. Measured with immunoSEQ multiplex PCR; TCRdb has only the in-frame clones, and not every one. The data contain approximately 150,000 clones, 60% to 80% of them singletons. What was sequenced was PBMCs. The source of these receptors is a female donor in good health and CMV-seronegative. CDR3s include the opening cysteine and the closing phenylalanine or tryptophan. The D gene is left open where the match is weak. Expanded clones are given a class, and other clones once, few, many or no size at all.

d_call: TRBD1
clone_size: .
j_call: TRBJ2-1
v_call: TRBV2
cdr3_nt: TGTGCCAGCAGGGGACAGGGAGGTTACAATGAGCAGTTCTTC
cdr3_aa: CASRGQGGYNEQFF

d_call: .
clone_size: .
j_call: TRBJ1-1
v_call: TRBV6-1
cdr3_nt: TGTGCCAGCAGTGAACCTTTTACGACAGGCGTGAACACTGAAGCTTTCTTT
cdr3_aa: CASSEPFTTGVNTEAFF

d_call: .
clone_size: .
j_call: TRBJ2-7
v_call: TRBV28
cdr3_nt: TGTGCCAGCAGTTTCAGGGGAGTCTACGAGCAGTACTTC
cdr3_aa: CASSFRGVYEQYF

d_call: .
clone_size: once
j_call: TRBJ2-7
v_call: TRBV30
cdr3_nt: TGTGCCTGGAGTGTACGAAGGACACAGTACGAGCAGTACTTC
cdr3_aa: CAWSVRRTQYEQYF

d_call: .
clone_size: .
j_call: TRBJ1-5
v_call: TRBV28
cdr3_nt: TGTGCCAGCAGTTTATTCGGCGGGGGATATAGCAATCAGCCCCAGCATTTT
cdr3_aa: CASSLFGGGYSNQPQHF

d_call: TRBD1
clone_size: .
j_call: TRBJ1-2
v_call: TRBV9
cdr3_nt: TGTGCCAGCAGCAACGGGCAGGGGGGTGGCTACACCTTC
cdr3_aa: CASSNGQGGGYTF

d_call: .
clone_size: .
j_call: TRBJ2-2
v_call: TRBV5-1
cdr3_nt: TGCGCCAGCAGCTTGTTTCAGGGGATAGACAACACCGGGGAGCTGTTTTTT
cdr3_aa: CASSLFQGIDNTGELFF

d_call: TRBD1
clone_size: .
j_call: TRBJ2-5
v_call: TRBV10-3
cdr3_nt: TGTGCCATCAGCCGGGACAGACAAGAGACCCAGTACTTC
cdr3_aa: CAISRDRQETQYF

d_call: .
clone_size: .
j_call: TRBJ1-1
v_call: TRBV9
cdr3_nt: TGTGCCAGCAGCCCCGGTTTAGCAGCGGCCGGGGACACTGAAGCTTTCTTT
cdr3_aa: CASSPGLAAAGDTEAFF

d_call: .
clone_size: once
j_call: TRBJ1-1
v_call: TRBV14
cdr3_nt: TGTGCCAGCAGCCAAGGTTGGGCAGTCGAGAACACTGAAGCTTTCTTT
cdr3_aa: CASSQGWAVENTEAFF

d_call: .
clone_size: once
j_call: TRBJ1-2
v_call: TRBV7-9
cdr3_nt: TGTGCCGGCGTTCGGGGGGGGGAAAGCTTCTACTATGGCTACACCTTC
cdr3_aa: CAGVRGGESFYYGYTF

d_call: TRBD2
clone_size: .
j_call: TRBJ2-1
v_call: TRBV5-6
cdr3_nt: TGTGCCAGCAGCTTGTTTTTCAGCGGGAGGTACAATGAGCAGTTCTTC
cdr3_aa: CASSLFFSGRYNEQFF

d_call: TRBD1
clone_size: .
j_call: TRBJ2-1
v_call: TRBV28
cdr3_nt: TGTGCCAGCAGTTTAGATACAGGGGGAGATTACAATGAGCAGTTCTTC
cdr3_aa: CASSLDTGGDYNEQFF

d_call: TRBD2
clone_size: .
j_call: TRBJ2-7
v_call: TRBV2
cdr3_nt: TGTGCCAGCAGGTACACTAGCGTCGCCTACGAGCAGTACTTC
cdr3_aa: CASRYTSVAYEQYF

d_call: TRBD2
clone_size: .
j_call: TRBJ2-5
v_call: TRBV28
cdr3_nt: TGTGCCAGCAGTCGGGACCCGGGCGGGAGGGAGACCCAGTACTTC
cdr3_aa: CASSRDPGGRETQYF

d_call: TRBD1
clone_size: .
j_call: TRBJ1-5
v_call: TRBV5-1
cdr3_nt: TGCGCCAGCAGCACGACAGGGTATGATCAGCCCCAGCATTTT
cdr3_aa: CASSTTGYDQPQHF

d_call: .
clone_size: .
j_call: TRBJ1-4
v_call: TRBV11-2
cdr3_nt: TGTGCCAGCAGCTTAAGTCTACAGGTCGGCGAAAAACTGTTTTTT
cdr3_aa: CASSLSLQVGEKLFF

d_call: .
clone_size: once
j_call: TRBJ2-1
v_call: TRBV9
cdr3_nt: TGTGCCAGCGCCGGTGGTGAGCAGTTCTTC
cdr3_aa: CASAGGEQFF

d_call: TRBD1
clone_size: once
j_call: TRBJ1-1
v_call: TRBV29-1
cdr3_nt: TGCAGCGTTGATTCCAGGGGGCATGAAGCTTTCTTT
cdr3_aa: CSVDSRGHEAFF

d_call: TRBD2
clone_size: .
j_call: TRBJ2-5
v_call: TRBV30
cdr3_nt: TGTGCCTGGAGTGTACGGGGCGGGAGTAACTTC
cdr3_aa: CAWSVRGGSNF

d_call: .
clone_size: .
j_call: TRBJ2-1
v_call: TRBV30
cdr3_nt: TGTGCCTGGAGTGAACAGGGATTCGCCTACAATGAGCAGTTCTTC
cdr3_aa: CAWSEQGFAYNEQFF

d_call: .
clone_size: .
j_call: TRBJ2-1
v_call: TRBV27
cdr3_nt: TGTGCCAGCAGTTTAGGGAGCGGCCGGTGGGACTACAATGAGCAGTTCTTC
cdr3_aa: CASSLGSGRWDYNEQFF

d_call: TRBD1
clone_size: .
j_call: TRBJ1-4
v_call: TRBV5-1
cdr3_nt: TGCGCCAGCAGCTTGTTTCCGGGACAGGGAAATGAAAAACTGTTTTTT
cdr3_aa: CASSLFPGQGNEKLFF

d_call: TRBD1
clone_size: .
j_call: TRBJ2-1
v_call: TRBV11-2
cdr3_nt: TGTGCCAGCAGCTCGACAGGGGGGTCTTACAATGAGCAGTTCTTC
cdr3_aa: CASSSTGGSYNEQFF

d_call: TRBD1
clone_size: .
j_call: TRBJ2-7
v_call: TRBV28
cdr3_nt: TGTGCCAGCACAGGGGGCATACGTGGCGAGCAGTACTTC
cdr3_aa: CASTGGIRGEQYF

d_call: TRBD1
clone_size: .
j_call: TRBJ2-7
v_call: TRBV7-9
cdr3_nt: TGTGCCAGCAGCTTAGGGGGGGGGACAGGGGGCGGCGAGCAGTACTTC
cdr3_aa: CASSLGGGTGGGEQYF

d_call: .
clone_size: once
j_call: TRBJ1-5
v_call: TRBV4-2
cdr3_nt: TGTGCCAGCAGCCAAGGCGCAACAGGAGAGTCCCAGCATTTT
cdr3_aa: CASSQGATGESQHF

d_call: .
clone_size: .
j_call: TRBJ2-5
v_call: TRBV6-1
cdr3_nt: TGTGCCAGCAGGTCACAGGAGACCCAGTACTTC
cdr3_aa: CASRSQETQYF

d_call: .
clone_size: .
j_call: TRBJ1-4
v_call: TRBV7-6
cdr3_nt: TGTGCCAGCAGCTACAGGGAAACTAATGAAAAACTGTTTTTT
cdr3_aa: CASSYRETNEKLFF

d_call: .
clone_size: .
j_call: TRBJ2-7
v_call: TRBV19
cdr3_nt: TGTGCCAGTAGTAGGAGTTCCCTCCCCCAGGGGAGCTCCTACGAGCAGTACTTC
cdr3_aa: CASSRSSLPQGSSYEQYF

d_call: .
clone_size: .
j_call: TRBJ1-1
v_call: TRBV7-6
cdr3_nt: TGTGCCAGCAGCTCCTCTCAGGTCAACACTGAAGCTTTCTTT
cdr3_aa: CASSSSQVNTEAFF

d_call: .
clone_size: .
j_call: TRBJ1-5
v_call: TRBV30
cdr3_nt: TGTGCCTGGAGTGTAGTCGGGGGGAGCAATCAGCCCCAGCATTTT
cdr3_aa: CAWSVVGGSNQPQHF

d_call: TRBD2
clone_size: once
j_call: TRBJ2-1
v_call: TRBV7-2
cdr3_nt: TGTGCCAGCAGCTTAGGTTCTAGCGGGACCTACAATGAGCAGTTCTTC
cdr3_aa: CASSLGSSGTYNEQFF

d_call: TRBD1
clone_size: .
j_call: TRBJ2-7
v_call: TRBV19
cdr3_nt: TGTGCCAGTAGTTCCGGGACAGCCTACGAGCAGTACTTC
cdr3_aa: CASSSGTAYEQYF

d_call: .
clone_size: .
j_call: TRBJ2-3
v_call: TRBV2
cdr3_nt: TGTGCCAGCAGTGATTCAGGGGCGGCTAGCACAGATACGCAGTATTTT
cdr3_aa: CASSDSGAASTDTQYF

d_call: .
clone_size: .
j_call: TRBJ1-5
v_call: TRBV18
cdr3_nt: TGTGCCAGCTCACCTTTCGGGGATCAGCCCCAGCATTTT
cdr3_aa: CASSPFGDQPQHF

d_call: TRBD1
clone_size: once
j_call: TRBJ1-2
v_call: TRBV6-5
cdr3_nt: TGTGCCAGCAGCCTGGACAGGGACTATGGCTACACCTTC
cdr3_aa: CASSLDRDYGYTF

d_call: TRBD1
clone_size: .
j_call: TRBJ1-3
v_call: TRBV14
cdr3_nt: TGTGCCAGCAGCCAAGGGACAGGGATGAGCACCATATATTTT
cdr3_aa: CASSQGTGMSTIYF

d_call: TRBD2
clone_size: few
j_call: TRBJ2-3
v_call: TRBV5-4
cdr3_nt: TGTGCCAGCAGCTTCGGGGGAGGGCTAGCGGGAGTAGATACGCAGTATTTT
cdr3_aa: CASSFGGGLAGVDTQYF

d_call: .
clone_size: .
j_call: TRBJ1-2
v_call: TRBV4-1
cdr3_nt: TGCGCCAGCAGCCAAGATAATTTGGGAGGGGGTGGCTACACCTTC
cdr3_aa: CASSQDNLGGGGYTF

d_call: TRBD1
clone_size: .
j_call: TRBJ1-1
v_call: TRBV7-3
cdr3_nt: TGTGCCAGCAGCCCAATACCTTCCCGAACAGGGGGCAGGACTGAAGCTTTCTTT
cdr3_aa: CASSPIPSRTGGRTEAFF

d_call: TRBD1
clone_size: .
j_call: TRBJ2-3
v_call: TRBV18
cdr3_nt: TGTGCCAGCTCACCGGACAGGGGCACAGATACGCAGTATTTT
cdr3_aa: CASSPDRGTDTQYF

d_call: TRBD2
clone_size: .
j_call: TRBJ2-1
v_call: TRBV7-2
cdr3_nt: TGTGCCAGCAGTTCTAGCGGGCTCTCCTACAATGAGCAGTTCTTC
cdr3_aa: CASSSSGLSYNEQFF

d_call: .
clone_size: few
j_call: TRBJ1-2
v_call: TRBV5-1
cdr3_nt: TGCGCCAGCAGCCCGGGACACCAGGATCGCGGCTACACCTTC
cdr3_aa: CASSPGHQDRGYTF

d_call: .
clone_size: .
j_call: TRBJ2-2
v_call: TRBV6-5
cdr3_nt: TGTGCCAGCAGGGCCTCTGGTAGCCGGGAGCTGTTTTTT
cdr3_aa: CASRASGSRELFF

d_call: TRBD1
clone_size: once
j_call: TRBJ1-2
v_call: TRBV6-1
cdr3_nt: TGTGCCAGCAGCCCGGACAGGGGGATTGCCCATGGCTACACCTTC
cdr3_aa: CASSPDRGIAHGYTF

d_call: .
clone_size: .
j_call: TRBJ1-5
v_call: TRBV6-5
cdr3_nt: TGTGCCAGCAGTTACTCCGGGACAAGAAATCAGCCCCAGCATTTT
cdr3_aa: CASSYSGTRNQPQHF

d_call: .
clone_size: .
j_call: TRBJ2-6
v_call: TRBV5-1
cdr3_nt: TGCGCCAGCAGCACCCCGACAGGCTCCTACTCTGGGGCCAACGTCCTGACTTTC
cdr3_aa: CASSTPTGSYSGANVLTF

d_call: TRBD1
clone_size: .
j_call: TRBJ1-2
v_call: TRBV25-1
cdr3_nt: TGTGCCAGCAGTGCGCGGGACAGGGCGAACTATGGCTACACCTTC
cdr3_aa: CASSARDRANYGYTF

d_call: .
clone_size: .
j_call: TRBJ2-3
v_call: TRBV7-2
cdr3_nt: TGTGCCAGCAGCTTACGGACAGATACGCAGTATTTT
cdr3_aa: CASSLRTDTQYF